This TCR beta chain was obtained from a study of blood T cell repertoires in COVID-19. In the authors' methods: Reference gene primer amplification yielded estimated nucleated cell counts. Repertoires were generated with immunoSEQ multiplex PCR, while TCRdb's copy carries only in-frame clones and drops some. V, J and clone size reflect that table, while D and trimming were determined from the DNA. The data show hundreds of thousands of clones, with approximately 87% seen just once and over 1.2% held by the top ten. V gave up 4 bases and J gave up 0 bases, with 8 bases separating them. CDR1 is LGHDT, CDR2 YNNKEL, per germline (reference sequence). This CDR3 contains 14 residues.

The gene calls are TRBV3-1 (or the pseudogene TRBV3-2) and TRBJ2-3; no clear D. The sequence was collected from a woman in her thirties or forties who had recovered from COVID-19. Sequencing input: peripheral blood. The DNA of the CDR3 is TGTGCCAGCAGCCCATTCGGTAGCACAGATACGCAGTATTTT. It yields the protein CASSPFGSTDTQYF.